The 20 T cell receptor beta chains in this list originate from one sample, sequenced in a study of T cells in narcolepsy. Repertoires were generated with immunoSEQ multiplex PCR, while TCRdb's copy carries only in-frame clones and drops some. The data contain approximately 30,000 clones, 75% to 85% of them singletons. Specimen: CD45RA- memory CD4+ T cells from PBMCs. The receptors stem from a human donor with narcolepsy.

DNA of the CDR3: TGTGCCAGTAGAGAAGGGAGTTTCTACGAGCAGTACTTC. Translation: CASREGSFYEQYF. The chain has TRBV19 and TRBJ2-7; TRBD2 might be the D (5 bases). V was pared by 6 bases and J by 3 bases, with 12 bases between. The CDR3 is 13 residues long. The V gene's germline CDR1 is LNHDA and CDR2 SQIVND (reference sequence).

The rearrangement uses TRBV2 and TRBJ1-6; the D is unclear. V was shortened by 4 bases and J by 14 bases, with 9 bases between the two germline ends. The CDR3 runs to 11 residues. The germline gives CDR1 SNHLY, CDR2 FYNNEI. The CDR3 DNA sequence: TGTGCCAGCAGTGGAAGGGTAACCCTCCACTTT. Encoded protein: CASSGRVTLHF.

This chain uses TRBV19 with TRBJ2-3, with 8 bases identical to TRBD2. The CDR3 length is 16 residues. V was pared by 5 bases and J by 2 bases, with 9 bases of the junction left unmatched. Germline CDR1 LNHDA, CDR2 SQIVND (reference sequence). CDR3 in DNA: TGTGCCAGTAGTCGGGGGGGTAGCGGGAACACAGATACGCAGTATTTT. It is translated as CASSRGGSGNTDTQYF.

The chain combines TRBV29-1 with TRBJ2-7, with TRBD1 identical over 9 bases. The CDR3 runs 14 residues. Losses at the gene ends were 7 bases for V and 0 bases for J; bases not matched to a gene: 7. Germline-derived CDR1 and CDR2 are SQVTM and ANQGSEA. CDR3: CSARGDRDSYEQYF. DNA for the CDR3: TGCAGCGCCCGAGGGGACAGGGACTCCTACGAGCAGTACTTC.

The chain recombines TRBV28 with TRBJ2-5; TRBD2 agrees at 9 bases. CDR1 is MDHEN, CDR2 SYDVKM, per germline. This CDR3 has 14 residues. V dropped 8 bases and J dropped 5; count of bases not matched to a gene: 9. CDR3 amino acids: CASLTSGHGETQYF. DNA of the CDR3: TGTGCCAGCCTTACTAGCGGGCATGGGGAGACCCAGTACTTC.

This sequence joins TRBV5-1 and TRBJ2-7; D gene ambiguous. Trimming removed 0 bases at V and 2 bases at J, with 12 bases between. From germline, CDR1 is SGHRS and CDR2 YFSETQ. The CDR3 consists of 15 residues. The CDR3 reads CASSLERGRTYEQYF. Written as DNA, the CDR3 is TGCGCCAGCAGCTTGGAGCGAGGCCGGACCTACGAGCAGTACTTC.

The chain is built from TRBV28 and TRBJ2-1, with 8 bases that match TRBD2. V lost 8 bases to trimming and J lost 2 bases; unmatched junction nucleotides: 5. Germline values: CDR1 MDHEN, CDR2 SYDVKM. This CDR3 has 14 residues. CDR3 loop: CASQSGSTYNEQFF. The CDR3 bases are TGTGCCAGCCAGAGCGGGAGTACCTACAATGAGCAGTTCTTC.

The gene calls are TRBV6-5 and TRBJ1-3; D remains unclear. The CDR3 has 12 amino acids. CDR1 and CDR2 (germline): MNHEY, SVGAGI. V was shortened by 8 bases and J by 0 bases, with 5 bases between the two germline ends. The CDR3: CASRTSGNTIYF. In nucleotides, the CDR3 is TGTGCCAGCCGGACCTCTGGAAACACCATATATTTT.

The V call is TRBV6-6, the J call TRBJ1-2, with D possibly TRBD1 on 5 matching bases. The CDR3 has 14 amino acids. V gave up 6 bases and J gave up 2 bases, with 13 bases separating them. Germline CDR1 MNHNY, CDR2 SVGAGI (reference sequence). Written as DNA, the CDR3 is TGTGCCAGCAGAACCAAGACAGCCAACTATGGCTACACCTTC. As protein: CASRTKTANYGYTF.

In its sample, this clone was seen once. The rearrangement joins TRBV4-1 to TRBJ1-2; TRBD1 might be the D (5 bases). Germline lookup yields CDR1 MGHRA and CDR2 YSYEKL. The CDR3 totals 14 residues. Trimming pared 3 bases from V and 8 bases from J, leaving 16 bases between. The CDR3 coding sequence is TGCGCCAGCAGCCACCGGGACCATCAAGGAGGCTACACCTTC. This sequence encodes CASSHRDHQGGYTF.

The CDR3, as DNA: TGTGCCAGCAGCTATCAGAGATCGCAGTTCTTC. This codes for CASSYQRSQFF. The rearrangement joins TRBV5-5 to TRBJ2-1; D not resolved. Trimming shortened V by 3 bases and J by 12 bases, and 10 bases separated the two germline ends. This CDR3 region has 11 residues. Germline V gives CDR1 SGHKS, CDR2 YYEKEE (reference sequence).

About this clone itself: Distinct nucleotide sequences in the sample also encode this CDR3. This rearrangement joins TRBV11-1 to TRBJ1-1, with unresolved D. V lost 1 base and J lost 8, with 5 bases in between. The germline V gene has CDR1 SGHAT and CDR2 FQDESV (reference sequence). The CDR3 runs to 11 residues. For the CDR3, the DNA is TGTGCCAGCAGCTTAGTCCGGGAAGCTTTCTTT. Its protein is CASSLVREAFF.

This chain uses TRBV30 with TRBJ2-7; TRBD1 agrees at 11 bases. With V trimmed by 4 bases and J by 3 bases, 2 bases remained unmatched. The CDR3 consists of 13 residues. Germline V gene lookup returns CDR1 GTSNPN and CDR2 SVGIG (reference sequence). This CDR3 reads CAWTGTGGYEQYF. In DNA, the CDR3 is TGTGCCTGGACCGGGACAGGGGGCTACGAGCAGTACTTC.

The V and J genes are TRBV15 and TRBJ1-1; D gene ambiguous. V was shortened by 4 bases and J by 6 bases, with 15 bases between the two germline ends. This CDR3 has 14 residues. The germline V gene encodes CDR1 LNHNV and CDR2 YYDKDF (reference sequence). The CDR3 loop is CATSTRDVRSEAFF. DNA for the CDR3: TGTGCCACCAGCACCAGAGATGTACGGTCTGAAGCTTTCTTT.

This chain joins TRBV19 and TRBJ2-5; 8 nucleotides align to TRBD2. CDR1 is LNHDA, CDR2 SQIVND, per germline (reference sequence). J was trimmed by 3 bases and V by 3 bases; bases with no gene match: 6. The CDR3 totals 15 residues. For the CDR3, the DNA is TGTGCCAGTAGTATGAGACTAGCGAAAGAAGAGACCCAGTACTTC. Amino acids: CASSMRLAKEETQYF.

The chain links TRBV5-5 to TRBJ2-2; 11 nucleotides line up with TRBD1. In germline, CDR1 is SGHKS, CDR2 YYEKEE (reference sequence). Germline trimming cut 4 bases from V and 4 bases from J; bases unmatched to any gene: 6. The CDR3 has 16 amino acids. The CDR3 protein is CASSMRTGGGTGELFF. For the CDR3, the DNA is TGTGCCAGCAGCATGAGGACAGGGGGCGGCACCGGGGAGCTGTTTTTT.

This sequence joins TRBV11-1 and TRBJ1-2; D may be TRBD1 (6 bases). Deletions cut 4 bases from V and 4 bases from J, with 28 bases between. Germline CDR1 SGHAT, CDR2 FQDESV (reference sequence). The CDR3 runs 19 residues. CDR3 sequence (DNA): TGTGCCAGCAGCTCCGCCCCAGGACAGTACGCCTTTCCGCCCTATGGCTACACCTTC. Translation gives CASSSAPGQYAFPPYGYTF.

J is TRBJ1-2 and V is TRBV30, with 9 bases matching TRBD1. The CDR3 sequence is 16 residues long. Germline CDR1 and CDR2: GTSNPN and SVGIG (reference sequence). V lost 1 base and J lost 7; bases outside the gene matches: 13. The CDR3 is CAWSGDRAEFVLGYTF. As DNA, the CDR3 is TGTGCCTGGAGTGGGGACAGGGCCGAGTTTGTTCTTGGCTACACCTTC. Full variable domain (missing parts from reference TRBV30 and TRBJ1-2): SQTIHQWPATLVQPVGSPLSLECTVEGTSNPNLYWYRQAAGRGLQLLFYSVGIGQISSEVPQNLSASRPQDRQFILSSKKLLLSDSGFYLCAWSGDRAEFVLGYTFGSGTRLTVV.

The chain recombines TRBV2 with TRBJ2-1; 7 nucleotides agree with TRBD2. The V gene end was trimmed by 4 bases and the J gene end by 2 bases; junction bases not matched to a gene: 5. Germline V gene lookup returns CDR1 SNHLY and CDR2 FYNNEI. This CDR3 spans 15 amino acids. The DNA for the CDR3 is TGTGCCAGCAGTGTGGCGGGAGTTCCCTACAATGAGCAGTTCTTC. Translation gives CASSVAGVPYNEQFF.

V is TRBV14 and J is TRBJ2-5; D is perhaps TRBD2 (6 bases). Germline V gene lookup returns CDR1 SGHDN and CDR2 FVKESK. Deletions cut 1 base from V and 5 bases from J, with 17 bases between. The CDR3 totals 16 residues. The CDR3 bases are TGTGCCAGCAGCCAAGGGATGGTCGGGAGAGGGGAGACCCAGTACTTC. This sequence encodes CASSQGMVGRGETQYF.